Following are 28 T cell receptor beta chains from one sample sequenced in a study of beta chain features in type 1 diabetes. The isolated RNA, all of it, was reverse transcribed, so expressed TCRB transcripts were what got sequenced. Measured with immunoSEQ multiplex PCR; TCRdb has only the in-frame clones, and not every one. The sample lists 200,000 to 300,000 clones, approximately 70% seen once, with 0.053% in the top ten. Sequenced input: naive CD4+ T cells from blood. The source of these receptors is a man aged 25 to 40 in good health.

This rearrangement joins TRBV6-6 to TRBJ1-1, with D unclear. From germline, CDR1 is MNHNY and CDR2 SVGAGI (reference sequence). The V and J ends lost 6 bases and 0 bases respectively, with 11 bases between them. The CDR3 extends over 14 amino acids. The CDR3 region is CASSAILVNTEAFF. The CDR3 DNA sequence: TGTGCCAGCAGCGCAATTTTGGTGAACACTGAAGCTTTCTTT.

The V and J genes are TRBV14 and TRBJ2-1; weak D call: TRBD1 (5 bases). The V and J ends lost 3 bases and 8 bases respectively, with 17 bases between them. CDR1 is SGHDN and CDR2 is FVKESK in the germline V gene. The CDR3 length is 15 residues. CDR3 DNA: TGTGCCAGCAGCCATTTAGGACCCCTCAGGGATGAGCAGTTCTTC. It encodes CASSHLGPLRDEQFF.

The CDR3 sequence: CASSQPTDTQYF. DNA for the CDR3: TGTGCCAGCAGTCAACCCACAGATACGCAGTATTTT. V is TRBV7-9 and J is TRBJ2-3; no clear D gene. Germline V gives CDR1 SEHNR, CDR2 FQNEAQ (reference sequence). The CDR3 loop spans 12 amino acids. Between the trimmed V and J ends, which lost 6 bases and 2 bases, there was a span of 6 bases.

This clone was counted a single time. The chain joins TRBV30 to TRBJ1-1, with D perhaps TRBD1 (6 bases). Germline V gives CDR1 GTSNPN, CDR2 SVGIG (reference sequence). The ends were cut back, 6 bases at V and 0 bases at J, with 20 bases in the middle. CDR3 length: 16 residues. DNA for the CDR3: TGTGCCTGCCATCGCGGAGGGGGAGGGATGAACACTGAAGCTTTCTTT. It encodes CACHRGGGGMNTEAFF.

This clone appeared a few times. The chain carries TRBV5-4 and TRBJ2-1; TRBD2 is a possible D gene (6 bases). Trimming took off 3 bases at V and 4 bases at J, with 26 bases between the two ends. Germline V gene sequence: CDR1 SGHNT, CDR2 YYREEE (reference sequence). The CDR3 sequence is 19 residues long. CDR3 amino acids: CASSSIHRTDGGIYNEQFF. In DNA, the CDR3 is TGTGCCAGCAGCTCGATTCACCGGACGGATGGCGGGATTTACAATGAGCAGTTCTTC.

The chain is built from TRBV25-1 and TRBJ1-2, with D uncertain. CDR1 is MGHDK and CDR2 is SYGVNS in the germline V gene. The CDR3 length is 12 residues. Trimming left V 5 bases short and J 8 bases short, with 12 bases between. CDR3 loop: CASSSNVGGYTF. In nucleotides, the CDR3 is TGTGCCAGCAGTAGTAACGTGGGAGGCTACACCTTC.

V is TRBV30 and J is TRBJ2-1; unclear D gene. The CDR3 consists of 14 residues. Looked up from germline, CDR1 is GTSNPN and CDR2 is SVGIG (reference sequence). With 4 bases removed from V and 7 bases from J, the gap between germline ends came to 17 bases. CDR3 amino acids: CAWTVLYSRNEQFF. The CDR3 nucleotides are TGTGCCTGGACTGTCCTGTACTCTCGGAATGAGCAGTTCTTC.

This clone has a single count. The chain couples TRBV30 to TRBJ1-2; D is undetermined. CDR3 length: 13 residues. Germline CDR1 GTSNPN, CDR2 SVGIG (reference sequence). Trimming removed 0 bases at V and 5 bases at J, with 10 bases between. The CDR3 loop reads CAWSVGLGYGYTF. The DNA for the CDR3 is TGTGCCTGGAGTGTTGGTTTGGGGTATGGCTACACCTTC.

This clone was picked up one time. The chain combines TRBV19 with TRBJ2-1, with D hard to call. V lost 3 bases and J 9 bases, leaving 9 bases between the germline ends. The CDR3 covers 12 residues. From germline, CDR1 is LNHDA and CDR2 SQIVND (reference sequence). The CDR3 loop is CASSIGSTEQFF. CDR3 nucleotides: TGTGCCAGTAGTATCGGTAGCACTGAGCAGTTCTTC.

The V and J genes are TRBV7-2 and TRBJ2-3; 11 bases line up with TRBD2. The germline V gene encodes CDR1 SGHTA and CDR2 FQGNSA. The CDR3 is 16 residues long. V dropped 4 bases and J dropped 7; count of bases not matched to a gene: 10. This CDR3 is CASSSRTSGRRYTQYF. The CDR3 DNA reads TGTGCCAGCAGCTCCAGAACTAGCGGGAGACGATATACGCAGTATTTT.

The CDR3 sequence is CAWSADQRQPQHF. The CDR3 DNA sequence: TGTGCCTGGAGTGCGGACCAGCGGCAGCCCCAGCATTTT. The gene calls are TRBV30 and TRBJ1-5; D remains ambiguous. V was cut by 1 base and J by 7 bases, with 11 bases left in between. There are 13 residues in the CDR3. CDR1 and CDR2 (germline): GTSNPN, SVGIG (reference sequence).

This clone was observed once. The chain recombines TRBV7-8 with TRBJ2-5, with D perhaps being TRBD1 or TRBD2 (5 bases each). Germline loops: CDR1 SGHVS, CDR2 FQNEAQ. The V gene lost 0 bases and the J gene lost 5 bases, with 13 bases spanning the gap. The CDR3 is made up of 15 amino acids. CDR3 coding DNA: TGTGCCAGCAGCTTAGCGCATGGGGGTGGCGAGACCCAGTACTTC. This codes for CASSLAHGGGETQYF.

This rearrangement joins TRBV30 to TRBJ2-3; a weak D match, TRBD1 (5 bases). The germline CDR1 and CDR2 sequences are GTSNPN and SVGIG (reference sequence). V lost 0 bases, J lost 5 bases, and 15 bases lay in between. The CDR3 contains 15 residues. The CDR3 reads CAWSVSQGALDTQYF. CDR3 coding DNA: TGTGCCTGGAGTGTGTCCCAGGGTGCCTTAGATACGCAGTATTTT.

The rearrangement joins TRBV6-5 to TRBJ2-7; 8 bases are a match to TRBD1. Germline loops: CDR1 MNHEY, CDR2 SVGAGI. The V gene end was trimmed by 5 bases and the J gene end by 7 bases; junction bases not matched to a gene: 10. There are 14 residues in the CDR3. DNA of the CDR3: TGTGCCAGCAGTCGACAGGGGTCATGGGGAGAGCAGTACTTC. Protein sequence: CASSRQGSWGEQYF.

This rearrangement joins TRBV9 to TRBJ2-7; 10 bases map to TRBD1. Per the germline V gene, CDR1 is SGDLS and CDR2 is YYNGEE. V lost 0 bases to trimming and J lost 6 bases; unmatched junction nucleotides: 9. There are 16 residues in the CDR3. CDR3 region: CASSVGVQGQGREQYF. The CDR3, as DNA: TGTGCCAGCAGCGTAGGGGTTCAGGGACAGGGGCGCGAGCAGTACTTC.

V and J are TRBV30 and TRBJ2-1; D is possibly TRBD1 (5 bases). The V end was cut by 3 bases, the J end by 10 bases, with 13 bases between. The length of the CDR3 is 12 residues. CDR1 is GTSNPN and CDR2 is SVGIG in the germline V gene (reference sequence). CDR3: CAWSFSPGEQFF. DNA of the CDR3: TGTGCCTGGAGCTTTTCCCCAGGGGAGCAGTTCTTC.

The J gene is TRBJ2-7, the V gene TRBV7-2, with a tentative D call TRBD2 (5 bases). The CDR3 has 15 residues. Germline CDR1 is SGHTA and CDR2 is FQGNSA. V lost 5 bases, J lost 12 bases, and 26 bases lay in between. This chain's CDR3 is CASSQNSLGVGLRYF. The CDR3 DNA sequence: TGTGCCAGCAGCCAAAACTCCTTGGGAGTTGGTCTTCGGTACTTC.

The chain employs TRBV2 and TRBJ2-3; TRBD2 matches 12 bases. This CDR3 spans 13 amino acids. The V segment lost 7 bases and the J segment 5 bases; nucleotides outside the gene matches: 1. Germline CDR1 is SNHLY and CDR2 is FYNNEI. CDR3 DNA: TGTGCCAGCAAGACTAGCGGGGGAGATACGCAGTATTTT. This codes for CASKTSGGDTQYF.

The chain couples TRBV7-9 to TRBJ1-1, with 9 nucleotides matching TRBD1. J was trimmed by 10 bases and V by 3 bases; bases with no gene match: 0. The CDR3 spans 11 residues. Germline assignment: CDR1 SEHNR and CDR2 FQNEAQ (reference sequence). The CDR3 region is CASSLDRGAFF. CDR3 nucleotides: TGTGCCAGCAGCTTGGACAGGGGAGCTTTCTTT.

The chain joins TRBV30 to TRBJ2-1, with D possibly matching TRBD2 (7 bases). The germline CDR1 and CDR2 sequences are GTSNPN and SVGIG (reference sequence). V dropped 5 bases and J dropped 0 bases, with 11 bases sitting between them. The CDR3 is 14 amino acids. In DNA, the CDR3 is TGTGCCTGGGGGGGCGGGAGCTCCTACAATGAGCAGTTCTTC. Protein: CAWGGGSSYNEQFF.

CDR3 DNA sequence: TGCGCCAGCAGCCAACTTCCACAGGGCTCCTACGAGCAGTACTTC. As protein: CASSQLPQGSYEQYF. The chain has TRBV4-3 and TRBJ2-7, with TRBD1 as a possible D gene (6 bases). The CDR3 sequence is 15 residues long. CDR1 is LGHNA and CDR2 is YSLEER in the germline V gene. The ends were cut back, 2 bases at V and 0 bases at J, with 11 bases in the middle.

The chain recombines TRBV11-2 with TRBJ2-7; a weak D match, TRBD2 (5 bases). Trimming left V 3 bases short and J 13 bases short, with 13 bases between. Germline CDR1 is SGHAT and CDR2 is FQNNGV. The CDR3 totals 11 residues. CDR3 sequence: CASSLVGLKYF. For the CDR3, the DNA is TGTGCCAGCAGCTTGGTAGGACTCAAATACTTC.

This clone was detected only a few times. The chain combines TRBV25-1 with TRBJ2-5; the D call may be TRBD1 or TRBD2 (5 bases each). The V end was cut by 4 bases, the J end by 2 bases, with 17 bases between. Germline V CDR1 and CDR2: MGHDK, SYGVNS. CDR3 size: 16 residues. The CDR3 DNA reads as TGTGCCAGCAGTGCCAGCGAGGGGTGGCGACAAGAGACCCAGTACTTC. It specifies CASSASEGWRQETQYF.

This clone is a singleton in its sample. This rearrangement joins TRBV25-1 to TRBJ2-1; 9 bases agree with TRBD1. The length of the CDR3 is 17 residues. Trimming cost V 1 base and J 4 bases; bases outside gene matches: 8. Germline CDR1 MGHDK, CDR2 SYGVNS. CDR3 loop: CASSESGQGGMYNEQFF. CDR3 sequence (DNA): TGTGCCAGCAGTGAATCGGGACAGGGCGGAATGTACAATGAGCAGTTCTTC.

The rearrangement links TRBV9 to TRBJ2-6; D ambiguous. Germline V lookup: CDR1 SGDLS, CDR2 YYNGEE. The CDR3 is made up of 16 amino acids. The ends were cut back, 4 bases at V and 2 bases at J, with 13 bases in the middle. In DNA form, the CDR3 reads TGTGCCAGCAGCCCCGCCTCCCGGGCTGGGGCCAACGTCCTGACTTTC. Residues: CASSPASRAGANVLTF.

This clone was seen just once. The chain combines TRBV18 with TRBJ2-1; D is unclear. V was clipped by 2 bases and J by 10 bases, with 15 bases between them. The CDR3 totals 14 residues. Germline CDR1 is KGHSH and CDR2 is LQKENI. The CDR3 nucleotides are TGTGCCAGCTCACCAGCGCGGAGCGTCGACGAGCAGTTCTTC. Residues: CASSPARSVDEQFF.

The chain recombines TRBV15 with TRBJ1-2; D not resolved. V was clipped by 0 bases and J by 4 bases, with 6 bases between them. There are 13 residues in the CDR3. Germline CDR1 is LNHNV and CDR2 is YYDKDF (reference sequence). CDR3 nucleotides: TGTGCCACCAGCAGAGACAGAGTCTATGGCTACACCTTC. This sequence encodes CATSRDRVYGYTF.

This chain's CDR3 is CASSSLAGPYNEQFF. The CDR3 DNA reads TGCGCCAGCAGTAGTCTAGCGGGACCCTACAATGAGCAGTTCTTC. J is TRBJ2-1 and V is TRBV5-1; 9 bases fit TRBD2. This CDR3 spans 15 amino acids. J gave up 2 bases and V 5 bases, and 5 bases lay outside the gene matches. Germline loops: CDR1 SGHRS, CDR2 YFSETQ.